The TCR beta chain under discussion was sequenced for a study of T cells in women clearing cervical HPV infection. Germline lookup yields CDR1 SGHDN and CDR2 FVKESK. The CDR3 covers 15 residues. V lost 5 bases, J lost 6 bases, and 18 bases lay in between. All participants had a single incident cervical HPV16 infection, and prevalent HPV16 infections were excluded. About this clone itself: The sequenced fragment ends 3 residues before the CDR3 boundary, so the rest is inferred from the germline J gene.

Measured with immunoSEQ multiplex PCR; TCRdb has only the in-frame clones, and not every one. The table for this sample gives about 31,000 clones. The sequencing sample was made of blood buffy coat. The chain combines TRBV14 with TRBJ2-3; D is perhaps TRBD2 (6 bases). This sequence was found in a woman between 18 and 75 years old with a cervical HPV16 infection that either progressed to CIN3+ or cleared (not recorded which). CDR3 amino acids: CASSSVGGRGDTQYF. CDR3 DNA (partial): TGTGCCAGCAGCTCCGTCGGGGGACGGGGGGATACG. Together with reference TRBV14 and TRBJ2-3, the CDR3 gives the full variable domain: EAGVTQFPSHSVIEKGQTVTLRCDPISGHDNLYWYRRVMGKEIKFLLHFVKESKQDESGMPNNRFLAERTGGTYSTLKVQPAELEDSGVYFCASSSVGGRGDTQYFGPGTRLTVL.